This entry lists 29 T cell receptor beta chains sequenced from one sample in a study of blood T cells in healthy people across ages (dated by TCRdb to about 2015). The library was generated by 5' RACE. The run used an Illumina HiSeq 2500. A second about 7 to 11 cycle PCR used a sample-barcoded 5' primer and a J-beta primer mix. In-frame beta chains were kept once TCRdb had trimmed the public reads at Q25 with fastp and called clones with MiXCR. For every CDR3 protein sequence, its rows merge into one entry that carries the most common genes and DNA. This sample comprises about 570,000 distinct CDR3 sequences, roughly a quarter of them detected only once. Of the sample, about a fifth is held by the ten largest clones. Sequences were obtained from blood. Every receptor here comes from a woman aged 70-85 years in good health.

This clonotype was recorded a few times. The V gene is TRBV6-5, the J gene TRBJ1-4; TRBD1 matches at 9 bases. Germline assignment: CDR1 MNHEY and CDR2 SVGAGI. V was pared by 5 bases and J by 5 bases, with 3 bases of the junction left unmatched. There are 14 residues in the CDR3. This chain's CDR3 is CASSMDRGNEKLFF. The DNA for the CDR3 is TGTGCCAGCAGTATGGACAGGGGAAATGAAAAACTGTTTTTT.

This clonotype was counted only a few times. This sequence joins TRBV5-1 and TRBJ1-5; possibly TRBD1 for D (5 bases). CDR3 length: 13 amino acids. V was trimmed by 4 bases and J by 7 bases, leaving 12 bases between them. The germline gives CDR1 SGHRS, CDR2 YFSETQ. The CDR3, as DNA: TGCGCCAGCAGCCCGGAAGGGGAACAGCCCCAGCATTTT. Translation: CASSPEGEQPQHF.

This clonotype was seen more than once but under ten times. The junction and the germline gene differ at one end; a read error may be behind it. The chain is built from TRBV11-2 and TRBJ2-7; 7 nucleotides align to TRBD2. This CDR3 spans 15 amino acids. CDR1 and CDR2 (germline): SGHAT, FQNNGV. The CDR3 bases are TGTACCAGCAGCTTAGATTTGGGGGACTACTACGAGCAGTACTTC. Its translation: CTSSLDLGDYYEQYF. Using reference TRBV11-2 and TRBJ2-7 for the parts outside the CDR3, the full variable domain is EAGVAQSPRYKIIEKRQSVAFWCNPISGHATLYWYQQILGQGPKLLIQFQNNGVVDDSQLPKDRFSAERLKGVDSTLKIQPAKLEDSAVYLCTSSLDLGDYYEQYFGPGTRLTVT.

This clonotype was detected a few times. V is TRBV24-1 and J is TRBJ1-1; D possibly corresponds to TRBD1 (5 bases). The V end was cut by 10 bases, the J end by 1 base, with 6 bases between. Per the germline V gene, CDR1 is KGHDR and CDR2 is SFDVKD. This CDR3 has 11 amino acids. The CDR3 protein is CATRGNTEAFF. CDR3 coding DNA: TGTGCCACGAGGGGGAACACTGAAGCTTTCTTT.

This clonotype was observed a handful of times. The rearrangement uses TRBV27 and TRBJ1-2; D is perhaps TRBD1 (6 bases). Germline V CDR1 and CDR2: MNHEY, SMNVEV (reference sequence). V was cut by 5 bases and J by 5 bases, with 12 bases left in between. The CDR3 spans 13 residues. The CDR3 DNA follows: TGTGCCAGCAGTATCCGGACAGATTATGGCTACACCTTC. Protein sequence: CASSIRTDYGYTF.

This clonotype was found a few times. The chain employs TRBV25-1 and TRBJ2-3; either TRBD1 or TRBD2 may fit D (5 bases each). CDR1 MGHDK and CDR2 SYGVNS come from the germline V gene. This CDR3 comprises 13 residues. V lost 5 bases to trimming and J lost 5 bases, with 11 bases between them. This CDR3 reads CASSWAGRDTQYF. The DNA for the CDR3 is TGTGCCAGCAGTTGGGCAGGGAGAGATACGCAGTATTTT.

Only a few counts were recorded for this clonotype. The V call is TRBV12-3 or TRBV12-4, the J call TRBJ1-1; no firm D call. V was trimmed by 1 base and J by 7 bases, leaving 7 bases between them. The CDR3 has 12 amino acids. The CDR3 DNA is TGTGCCAGCAGTTTAGTTACGTTTGAAGCTTTCTTT. This encodes CASSLVTFEAFF.

The rearrangement links TRBV12-3 or TRBV12-4 to TRBJ1-6, with a possible D match to TRBD1 (5 bases). Trimming removed 7 bases from V and 11 bases from J, with 15 bases in between. This CDR3 region has 13 residues. The CDR3 nucleotides read TGTGCCAGCACCAGGGATAACAATGCACCCCTCCACTTT. Its protein is CASTRDNNAPLHF.

The chain has TRBV7-3 and TRBJ1-5; D is undetermined. Trimming cost V 1 base and J 2 bases, with 9 bases left between them. The CDR3 totals 15 residues. From germline, CDR1 is SGHTA and CDR2 FQGTGA. Here the CDR3 reads CASSLIRVGNQPQHF. The CDR3 DNA sequence: TGTGCCAGCAGCTTAATTAGGGTTGGCAATCAGCCCCAGCATTTT.

This clonotype was observed a few times. The rearrangement uses TRBV6-5 and TRBJ2-3, with 10 bases fitting TRBD1. Losses at the gene ends were 2 bases for V and 4 bases for J; bases not matched to a gene: 3. Germline V gene lookup returns CDR1 MNHEY and CDR2 SVGAGI. This CDR3 is 15 amino acids long. The CDR3 DNA sequence: TGTGCCAGCAGTTACGGGACAGGGGACGCAGATACGCAGTATTTT. This gives the protein CASSYGTGDADTQYF.

This clonotype was observed a handful of times. V is TRBV4-2 and J is TRBJ2-1; D assignment may be TRBD1 or TRBD2 (5 bases each). This CDR3 has 15 residues. Trimming left V 3 bases short and J 1 base short, with 10 bases between. CDR1 LGHNA and CDR2 YNFKEQ come from the germline V gene. The CDR3 protein is CASSQGVDSYNEQFF. CDR3 in DNA: TGTGCCAGCAGCCAGGGGGTGGATTCCTACAATGAGCAGTTCTTC.

The chain joins TRBV10-3 to TRBJ2-1; weak D call: TRBD2 (7 bases). V was cut by 4 bases and J by 0 bases, with 13 bases left in between. The CDR3 covers 16 residues. Germline V gene data show CDR1 as ENHRY and CDR2 as SYGVKD. The CDR3 sequence: CAISGGGPSSYNEQFF. CDR3 nucleotides: TGTGCCATCAGTGGGGGGGGGCCGAGCTCCTACAATGAGCAGTTCTTC.

The J gene is TRBJ2-5, the V gene TRBV2, with D hard to call. Germline V CDR1 and CDR2: SNHLY, FYNNEI. CDR3 length: 11 residues. The V end lost 7 bases, the J end lost 1 base, and 4 bases lay between the germline ends. This CDR3 reads CASNPQETQYF. CDR3 bases: TGTGCCAGCAATCCCCAAGAGACCCAGTACTTC.

There are a few counts of this clonotype. The rearrangement joins TRBV4-3 to TRBJ2-4; D tentatively reads TRBD1 or TRBD2 (5 bases each). The CDR3 consists of 16 residues. V was pared by 3 bases and J by 8 bases, with 20 bases between. The germline gives CDR1 LGHNA, CDR2 YSLEER. CDR3 sequence reads: CASSQGTARTVDIQYF. CDR3 bases: TGCGCCAGCAGCCAGGGGACCGCCAGAACCGTGGACATTCAGTACTTC.

This clonotype has more than one count but fewer than ten. The J gene is TRBJ1-1, the V gene TRBV4-1; possibly TRBD1 for D (6 bases). The germline gives CDR1 MGHRA, CDR2 YSYEKL. The germline V and J ends were trimmed by 2 bases and 0 bases, with 13 bases remaining between them. The CDR3 consists of 16 residues. The CDR3 DNA reads as TGCGCCAGCAGCCAAAGGACAGATACTATGAACACTGAAGCTTTCTTT. Translation gives CASSQRTDTMNTEAFF.

The rearrangement joins TRBV11-2 to TRBJ1-3; 8 nucleotides agree with TRBD1. J gave up 9 bases and V 5 bases, and 9 bases lay outside the gene matches. This CDR3 comprises 14 residues. Looked up from germline, CDR1 is SGHAT and CDR2 is FQNNGV. The CDR3 loop is CASSQNQGASTIYF. The CDR3, as DNA: TGTGCCAGCAGCCAAAACCAGGGGGCCAGCACCATATATTTT.

There are a few counts of this clonotype. J is TRBJ1-6 and V is TRBV7-2; D remains unclear. Germline CDR1 SGHTA, CDR2 FQGNSA. CDR3 length: 17 amino acids. V lost 1 base and J lost 3, with 13 bases in between. The CDR3 nucleotides read TGTGCCAGCAGCTTAGGGCGAGTCAGTGTCTATAATTCACCCCTCCACTTT. Its protein is CASSLGRVSVYNSPLHF. Looking up the rest from reference TRBV7-2 and TRBJ1-6 gives the full variable domain: GAGVSQSPSNKVTEKGKDVELRCDPISGHTALYWYRQSLGQGLEFLIYFQGNSAPDKSGLPSDRFSAERTGGSVSTLTIQRTQQEDSAVYLCASSLGRVSVYNSPLHFGNGTRLTVT.

This clonotype came up a few times. The chain carries TRBV6-2 or TRBV6-3 and TRBJ1-1; 7 bases align to TRBD1. The CDR3 extends over 14 amino acids. V trimming: 3 bases; J trimming: 5 bases; junction bases outside the gene matches: 6. Germline assignment: CDR1 MNHEY and CDR2 SVGEGT. DNA for the CDR3: TGTGCCAGCAGTTATCCGCAGGGGGGAACTGAAGCTTTCTTT. Translating gives CASSYPQGGTEAFF.

This rearrangement joins TRBV20-1 to TRBJ2-2; 7 bases are shared with TRBD1. J lost 2 bases, V lost 4 bases, and 7 bases had no gene match. CDR3 size: 15 residues. CDR1 and CDR2 from the germline V gene are DFQATT and SNEGSKA (reference sequence). The CDR3 region is CSATNRGSNTGELFF. The CDR3 DNA reads TGCAGTGCTACGAACAGGGGAAGCAACACCGGGGAGCTGTTTTTT.

The rearrangement joins TRBV7-8 to TRBJ2-3, with D possibly TRBD1 on 5 matching bases. V was trimmed by 5 bases and J by 5 bases, leaving 11 bases between them. The CDR3 covers 13 residues. Germline assignment: CDR1 SGHVS and CDR2 FQNEAQ. The CDR3 DNA follows: TGTGCCAGCAGCCTTCGGCAGGGAGATACGCAGTATTTT. Amino acids: CASSLRQGDTQYF.

This chain joins TRBV18 and TRBJ2-1, with TRBD1 identical over 8 bases. The junction had 1 base not matched to a gene; V was cut back by 5 bases and J by 7 bases. The CDR3 contains 12 residues. Germline CDR1 is KGHSH and CDR2 is LQKENI. The CDR3 here is CASSGQGNEQFF. CDR3 DNA: TGTGCCAGCTCAGGACAGGGAAATGAGCAGTTCTTC.

The chain links TRBV9 to TRBJ2-7, with 8 nucleotides matching TRBD2. There are 15 residues in the CDR3. The ends lost 0 bases at V and 2 bases at J; junction bases unmatched: 4. Looked up from germline, CDR1 is SGDLS and CDR2 is YYNGEE. CDR3 residues: CASSVAGGATYEQYF. The CDR3 DNA reads as TGTGCCAGCAGCGTAGCGGGGGGGGCTACCTACGAGCAGTACTTC.

The rearrangement uses TRBV20-1 and TRBJ2-2; possible D gene TRBD1, 5 bases. The CDR3 contains 14 residues. Germline V gene data show CDR1 as DFQATT and CDR2 as SNEGSKA (reference sequence). The V and J ends lost 1 base and 2 bases respectively, with 8 bases between them. CDR3 sequence reads: CSARGRTNTGELFF. CDR3 nucleotides: TGCAGTGCTAGAGGCAGGACAAACACCGGGGAGCTGTTTTTT.

As to this clonotype: One junction end disagrees with the germline gene, perhaps due to a read error. The gene calls are TRBV29-1 and TRBJ2-5; either TRBD1 or TRBD2 may fit D (5 bases each). Matching the DNA end better, TRBJ2-1 makes the J call doubtful. This CDR3 region has 11 residues. Looked up from germline, CDR1 is SQVTM and CDR2 is ANQGSEA. The CDR3 DNA follows: TGCAGCGTGGGGACCTACGATGAACAGTTCTTC. It yields the protein CSVGTYDEQFF.

The chain recombines TRBV14 with TRBJ2-1; D is unresolved. Germline V gives CDR1 SGHDN, CDR2 FVKESK. CDR3 length: 14 residues. V was pared by 4 bases and J by 3 bases, with 10 bases between. This chain's CDR3 is CASSPSNFYNEQFF. The CDR3 nucleotides read TGTGCCAGCAGCCCCAGCAATTTCTACAATGAGCAGTTCTTC.

The V call is TRBV7-2, the J call TRBJ2-7, with 11 bases lining up with TRBD2. Trimming cost V 4 bases and J 3 bases; bases outside gene matches: 5. The CDR3 is 15 residues long. The germline CDR1 and CDR2 sequences are SGHTA and FQGNSA. CDR3: CASSSSGGKYYEQYF. CDR3 sequence (DNA): TGTGCCAGCAGCTCTAGCGGGGGGAAATACTACGAGCAGTACTTC.

The chain couples TRBV5-1 to TRBJ1-3; D gene uncertain. Germline V gives CDR1 SGHRS, CDR2 YFSETQ. The CDR3 contains 15 residues. Trimming took off 1 base at V and 3 bases at J, with 11 bases between the two ends. The CDR3 bases are TGCGCCAGCAGCTTGAGCGGGGATCTTGGAAACACCATATATTTT. Its protein is CASSLSGDLGNTIYF.

The rearrangement links TRBV20-1 to TRBJ2-4; D possibly uses TRBD1 or TRBD2 (6 bases each). The ends were cut back, 3 bases at V and 5 bases at J, with 14 bases in the middle. This CDR3 region has 14 residues. CDR1 and CDR2 from the germline V gene are DFQATT and SNEGSKA (reference sequence). The CDR3 is CSASSGGSENIQYF. CDR3 coding DNA: TGCAGTGCTAGTTCCGGGGGCAGTGAAAACATTCAGTACTTC.

The chain is built from TRBV6-1 and TRBJ1-4; TRBD1 is a possible D gene (5 bases). V was clipped by 5 bases and J by 4 bases, with 20 bases between them. The CDR3 is 17 residues long. The germline V gene encodes CDR1 MNHNS and CDR2 SASEGT. CDR3 DNA sequence: TGTGCCAGCAGTCCCAGTGGGTCGGCAGGGTATAATGAAAAACTGTTTTTT. This sequence encodes CASSPSGSAGYNEKLFF.